Sequencing of this TCR beta chain was carried out in a study of blood T cell repertoires in COVID-19. About the research overall: The United States, Italy and Spain were the sources of the acute and convalescent COVID-19 samples. The cDNA or gDNA used as material had been derived from T cells, B-cell-depleted T cells, or PBMCs.

Germline CDR1 SNHLY, CDR2 FYNNEI. CDR3 length equals 13 residues. V was pared by 8 bases and J by 3 bases, with 11 bases between. Original processing notes: Reference gene primers were amplified, and this amplification served to estimate nucleated cell counts. Profiled with immunoSEQ multiplex PCR; TCRdb holds only in-frame clones, not every one. V and J calls and clone size are those listed in that table; D and trimming were worked out from the DNA. Among a few hundred thousand clones listed, around 88% were seen once. This clone has only one observation. This chain uses TRBV2 with TRBJ1-5; TRBD1 might be the D (5 bases). The sample was peripheral blood. This clonotype was obtained from a woman in her twenties or thirties who had recovered from COVID-19. The CDR3 DNA reads TGTGCCAGCGGGGCGGGAAACAATCAGCCCCAGCATTTT. Translation: CASGAGNNQPQHF.